This entry lists 24 T cell receptor beta chains sequenced from one sample in a study of T cell clonality in common variable immunodeficiency. These receptors have no identified antigens. Study-level results: Fewer deletions and N-nucleotide insertions were reportedly seen in common variable immunodeficiency TCR beta sequences.

Libraries were prepared by immunoSEQ multiplex PCR; TCRdb keeps only in-frame clonotypes and omits some of them. The table lists just over 20,000 clones, with no singletons. The sample taken for sequencing was peripheral blood mononuclear cells. These receptors were taken from a human donor with common variable immunodeficiency.

This clone was counted ten times or more. The chain's CDR3 is CASSFPTGGNYGYTF. The CDR3 bases that were read are TGTGCCAGCAGTTTCCCTACAGGGGGGAACTATGGC. V is TRBV28 and J is TRBJ1-2; TRBD1 matches 8 bases. The read comes to an end 3 residues before the CDR3 does, leaving the germline J gene to fill in the end. There are 15 residues in the CDR3. Trimming removed 3 bases from V and 2 bases from J; junction bases left unmatched: 5. CDR1 MDHEN and CDR2 SYDVKM come from the germline V gene.

This clone appeared a few times. The read finishes 3 residues shy of the CDR3 end, and the germline J gene is used to complete it. The V call is TRBV7-8, the J call TRBJ2-2; 7 bases match TRBD1. CDR3 length equals 16 residues. Germline V gene sequence: CDR1 SGHVS, CDR2 FQNEAQ. Trimming removed 3 bases from V and 0 bases from J; junction bases left unmatched: 4. The sequenced CDR3 bases are TGTGCCAGCAGCTTCCCCGGGACAGCGAACACCGGGGAG. Its protein is CASSFPGTANTGE. The complete CDR3 sequence is CASSFPGTANTGELFF. The variable domain in full, with the rest retrieved from reference TRBV7-8 and TRBJ2-2, is GAGVSQSPRYKVAKRGQDVALRCDPISGHVSLFWYQQALGQGPEFLTYFQNEAQLDKSGLPSDRFFAERPEGSVSTLKIQRTQQEDSAVYLCASSFPGTANTGELFFGEGSRLTVL.

This clone was seen at least ten times. The read ends 3 residues early relative to the CDR3; the germline J gene fills the gap. The genes are TRBV6-1 and TRBJ1-5; tentatively, D is TRBD1 (6 bases). Trimming removed 4 bases at V and 5 bases at J, with 15 bases between. The CDR3 consists of 15 residues. Germline CDR1 MNHNS, CDR2 SASEGT. The chain's CDR3 is CASSAHRQGHQPQHF. The DNA read from the CDR3 is TGTGCCAGCAGTGCTCACCGTCAGGGGCATCAGCCC.

This clone came up many times. The read gets to within 3 residues of the CDR3 end, and the germline J gene fills in the rest. The J gene is TRBJ1-2, the V gene TRBV2; tentatively, D is TRBD1 (6 bases). V shed 9 bases and J shed 3 bases, with 20 bases lying between them. The CDR3 is made up of 15 amino acids. CDR1 SNHLY and CDR2 FYNNEI come from the germline V gene. This CDR3 is CASIEAGDFDYGYTF. The sequenced part of the CDR3 DNA is TGTGCCAGTATTGAAGCAGGGGATTTTGACTATGGC.

This clone was found many times. Coverage ceases 3 residues before the CDR3 finishes, and the germline J gene fills in the end. The genes are TRBV20-1 and TRBJ2-7, with a weak D call TRBD1 (6 bases). The ends were cut back, 0 bases at V and 0 bases at J, with 12 bases in the middle. This CDR3 has 15 amino acids. Germline loops: CDR1 DFQATT, CDR2 SNEGSKA (reference sequence). The CDR3 protein is CSARDIRRGSYEQYF. The CDR3 DNA, read in part, is TGCAGTGCTAGAGATATTCGCAGGGGCTCCTACGAG.

This clone was observed at least ten times. Sequencing ends 3 residues short of the CDR3 end; the germline J gene provides the rest. The chain links TRBV19 to TRBJ2-3; 9 bases are shared with TRBD1. Germline V gene lookup returns CDR1 LNHDA and CDR2 SQIVND (reference sequence). CDR3 length: 19 residues. After removal of 5 bases from V and 1 base from J, the junction contained 16 bases not matched to a gene. CDR3 residues: CASSLRAGQGRGGTDTQYF. The sequenced CDR3 bases are TGTGCCAGTAGTCTCCGTGCGGGACAGGGCAGAGGGGGCACAGATACG.

This clone was observed many times. Read coverage stops 3 residues before the CDR3 terminus; the germline J gene supplies the remainder. The rearrangement links TRBV6-2 or TRBV6-3 to TRBJ2-5, with 7 positions matching TRBD2. CDR1 and CDR2 from the germline V gene are MNHEY and SVGEGT. This CDR3 has 15 residues. The V segment lost 8 bases and the J segment 4 bases; nucleotides outside the gene matches: 13. CDR3 sequence reads: CASPKQRGLRETQYF. The CDR3 bases that were read are TGTGCCAGCCCAAAACAAAGGGGACTACGAGAGACC.

At least ten counts were recorded for this clone. The read comes to an end 3 residues before the CDR3 does, leaving the germline J gene to fill in the end. The chain recombines TRBV7-6 with TRBJ2-5; 7 bases align to TRBD1. V shed 4 bases and J 1 base; nucleotides not matched to a gene: 6. The CDR3 length is 15 residues. Germline V gene data show CDR1 as SGHVS and CDR2 as FNYEAQ. The sequenced part of the CDR3 DNA is TGTGCCAGCAGCTCGGGGACAGACTTCCAAGAGACC. Translated: CASSSGTDFQET. The CDR3 in full is CASSSGTDFQETQYF.

This clone has ten or more counts. The CDR3 goes on 3 residues after the read ends, and that part is filled in from the germline J gene. The chain has TRBV18 and TRBJ1-5; perhaps TRBD1 as D (6 bases). This CDR3 comprises 15 residues. The V and J ends lost 0 bases and 2 bases respectively, with 8 bases between them. Germline assignment: CDR1 KGHSH and CDR2 LQKENI. Partial CDR3 DNA: TGTGCCAGCTCACCACCACAGGGAGGCAATCAGCCC. Translated, it gives CASSPPQGGNQP. The whole CDR3 reads CASSPPQGGNQPQHF.

This clone showed up many times. With the read ending 3 residues before the CDR3 end, the germline J gene is used to fill in that end. The chain couples TRBV19 to TRBJ1-2; no reliable D call. The CDR3 has 14 residues. Germline CDR1 is LNHDA and CDR2 is SQIVND (reference sequence). The germline V and J ends were trimmed by 4 bases and 6 bases, with 15 bases remaining between them. CDR3 sequence reads: CASSTLPKNDGYTF. CDR3 DNA, as far as it was read: TGTGCCAGTAGTACCCTACCGAAGAATGATGGC.

This clone was picked up many times. The read terminates 3 residues before the CDR3 end, so the remaining end is supplied by the germline J gene. This chain links TRBV5-1 with TRBJ1-1; tentative D call: TRBD1 (6 bases). V dropped 0 bases and J dropped 4 bases, with 13 bases sitting between them. CDR3 size: 15 residues. Germline values: CDR1 SGHRS, CDR2 YFSETQ. The CDR3 region is CASSLVFSRGTEAFF. Partial CDR3 DNA: TGCGCCAGCAGCTTGGTGTTCAGCAGGGGCACTGAA.

This clone was seen at least ten times. The observed sequence ends 3 residues before the CDR3 terminus, with the missing tail filled in from the germline J gene. The rearrangement links TRBV5-4 to TRBJ1-1, with 7 bases matching TRBD1. The germline gives CDR1 SGHNT, CDR2 YYREEE (reference sequence). The CDR3 totals 14 residues. With V trimmed by 0 bases and J by 4 bases, 3 bases remained unmatched. Partial CDR3 DNA: TGTGCCAGCAGCTTGGCCCGGGACAGCACTGAA. Protein sequence: CASSLARDSTE. The CDR3 in its entirety is CASSLARDSTEAFF.

This clone was detected many times. The CDR3 end falls 3 residues outside the read, so it is completed with the germline J gene. The chain has TRBV7-2 and TRBJ2-7; 7 bases align to TRBD1. The CDR3 has 16 amino acids. Germline assignment: CDR1 SGHTA and CDR2 FQGNSA. Trimming cost V 0 bases and J 0 bases; bases outside gene matches: 5. The part of the CDR3 DNA that was read is TGTGCCAGCAGCTTAGCTCCCGCAGGGGGCTCCTACGAG. Protein: CASSLAPAGGSYE. The CDR3 reads in full as CASSLAPAGGSYEQYF.

This clone showed up many times. The CDR3 goes on 3 residues after the read ends, and that part is filled in from the germline J gene. The V and J genes are TRBV5-5 and TRBJ2-5; D is possibly TRBD2 (6 bases). Trimming cost V 1 base and J 3 bases, with 13 bases left between them. CDR1 and CDR2 from the germline V gene are SGHKS and YYEKEE (reference sequence). This CDR3 has 15 amino acids. The CDR3 region is CASSLLAGTEETQYF. The sequenced CDR3 bases are TGTGCCAGCAGCTTGTTGGCGGGGACTGAAGAGACC.

This clone was seen at least ten times. The read terminates 3 residues ahead of where the CDR3 ends, so the germline J gene completes it. The rearrangement links TRBV7-6 to TRBJ2-5; 7 bases are a match to TRBD2. CDR3 size: 15 residues. With V trimmed by 2 bases and J by 2 bases, 5 bases remained unmatched. CDR1 SGHVS and CDR2 FNYEAQ come from the germline V gene. The CDR3 region is CASSLPGLKQETQYF. The DNA read from the CDR3 is TGTGCCAGCAGCTTACCGGGACTAAAACAAGAGACC.

This clone showed up many times. Read data end 3 residues before the CDR3 end; the end is taken from the germline J gene. The chain joins TRBV10-3 to TRBJ2-7; the match to TRBD1 covers 8 bases. In germline, CDR1 is ENHRY, CDR2 SYGVKD. With 6 bases clipped from V and 3 bases from J, the junction kept 4 bases outside the gene matches. This CDR3 is 13 amino acids long. The sequenced CDR3 bases are TGTGCCATCAGCGGACAGGGTGGCTACGAG. It codes for CAISGQGGYE. The full CDR3 protein reads CAISGQGGYEQYF.

In its sample, this clone was seen many times. From the germline J gene comes the end of the CDR3, since the read stops 3 residues before it. This chain uses TRBV7-2 with TRBJ2-5; 8 nucleotides agree with TRBD1. V shed 5 bases, J shed 1 base, and the junction held 3 bases outside the gene matches. Germline V gene data show CDR1 as SGHTA and CDR2 as FQGNSA. This CDR3 is built from 14 residues. The CDR3 region is CASSIGQGQETQYF. CDR3 bases read: TGTGCCAGCAGCATCGGACAGGGCCAAGAGACC. The full variable domain, in which reference TRBV7-2 and TRBJ2-5 provide the parts outside the CDR3, is GAGVSQSPSNKVTEKGKDVELRCDPISGHTALYWYRQSLGQGLEFLIYFQGNSAPDKSGLPSDRFSAERTGGSVSTLTIQRTQQEDSAVYLCASSIGQGQETQYFGPGTRLLVL.

This clone was observed at least ten times. The read halts 3 residues ahead of the CDR3 end, with the missing end drawn from the germline J gene. The chain couples TRBV13 to TRBJ2-3, with D tentatively TRBD1 (5 bases). The CDR3 has 16 residues. With 5 bases removed from V and 3 bases from J, the gap between germline ends came to 18 bases. Germline loops: CDR1 PRHDT, CDR2 FYEKMQ (reference sequence). The CDR3 here is CASSPAIQGTTDTQYF. Incomplete CDR3 DNA: TGTGCCAGCAGCCCGGCTATCCAGGGAACGACAGATACG.

This clone was counted many times. Coverage ceases 3 residues before the CDR3 finishes, and the germline J gene fills in the end. Distinct nucleotide sequences in the sample also encode this CDR3. The V gene is TRBV5-1, the J gene TRBJ1-4; 8 bases line up with TRBD1. Germline trimming cut 0 bases from V and 8 bases from J; bases unmatched to any gene: 6. The CDR3 length is 15 residues. CDR1 and CDR2 (germline): SGHRS, YFSETQ. CDR3 bases read: TGCGCCAGCAGCTTGGGGGCCAGGGGGCGGGAAAAA. Translated, it gives CASSLGARGREK. The complete CDR3 sequence is CASSLGARGREKLFF.

This clone occurred many times. The CDR3 end lies 3 residues beyond the end of the read and is filled in from the germline J gene. The V gene is TRBV4-2, the J gene TRBJ2-1, with 12 bases that match TRBD2. The CDR3 has 16 amino acids. Germline V gene sequence: CDR1 LGHNA, CDR2 YNFKEQ. V was pared by 3 bases and J by 6 bases, with 6 bases of the junction left unmatched. CDR3 region: CASSQASGGGSNEQFF. The CDR3 bases that were read are TGTGCCAGCAGCCAGGCTAGCGGGGGGGGCAGCAATGAG.

Notes on this clone: From the germline J gene comes the end of the CDR3, since the read stops 3 residues before it. The V call is TRBV7-9, the J call TRBJ1-6; D is unclear. Trimming removed 3 bases at V and 10 bases at J, with 13 bases between. Germline loops: CDR1 SEHNR, CDR2 FQNEAQ (reference sequence). The CDR3 is made up of 14 amino acids. CDR3 DNA, as far as it was read: TGTGCCAGCAGCTTCGGAAGACTCGAGTCACCC. This gives the protein CASSFGRLESP. The CDR3 as a whole reads CASSFGRLESPLHF.

This clone rates as medium-sized. The sequence runs out 3 residues before the end of the CDR3; the remainder is reconstructed from the germline J gene. This sequence joins TRBV7-8 and TRBJ2-5; D call uncertain. V lost 5 bases to trimming and J lost 2 bases, with 3 bases between them. The CDR3 contains 11 residues. CDR1 is SGHVS and CDR2 is FQNEAQ in the germline V gene. The sequenced CDR3 bases are TGTGCCAGCAGCCTTCAAGAGACC. As protein: CASSLQET. The full CDR3 sequence reads CASSLQETQYF.

This clone was recorded many times. The CDR3 extends 3 residues past the end of the read, so its final part is completed from the germline J gene. The J gene is TRBJ1-2, the V gene TRBV5-8, with 7 bases identical to TRBD1. With 0 bases clipped from V and 0 bases from J, the junction kept 2 bases outside the gene matches. The CDR3 length is 15 residues. CDR1 and CDR2 from the germline V gene are SGHTS and YDEGEE. The CDR3 sequence: CASSLGQGANYGYTF. The sequenced CDR3 bases are TGTGCCAGCAGCTTGGGACAGGGAGCTAACTATGGC.

In its sample, this clone was seen many times. The read falls 3 residues short of the CDR3 end, and the missing part is taken from the germline J gene. This sequence joins TRBV28 and TRBJ2-7; 9 bases line up with TRBD2. The germline V gene has CDR1 MDHEN and CDR2 SYDVKM. The CDR3 consists of 15 residues. The trim removed 6 bases at V and 5 bases at J, leaving 11 bases unmatched. CDR3 DNA, as far as it was read: TGTGCCAGCAGCCAGCTAGCGGGGCTAAACAACGAG. It specifies CASSQLAGLNNE. The entire CDR3 sequence reads CASSQLAGLNNEQYF.